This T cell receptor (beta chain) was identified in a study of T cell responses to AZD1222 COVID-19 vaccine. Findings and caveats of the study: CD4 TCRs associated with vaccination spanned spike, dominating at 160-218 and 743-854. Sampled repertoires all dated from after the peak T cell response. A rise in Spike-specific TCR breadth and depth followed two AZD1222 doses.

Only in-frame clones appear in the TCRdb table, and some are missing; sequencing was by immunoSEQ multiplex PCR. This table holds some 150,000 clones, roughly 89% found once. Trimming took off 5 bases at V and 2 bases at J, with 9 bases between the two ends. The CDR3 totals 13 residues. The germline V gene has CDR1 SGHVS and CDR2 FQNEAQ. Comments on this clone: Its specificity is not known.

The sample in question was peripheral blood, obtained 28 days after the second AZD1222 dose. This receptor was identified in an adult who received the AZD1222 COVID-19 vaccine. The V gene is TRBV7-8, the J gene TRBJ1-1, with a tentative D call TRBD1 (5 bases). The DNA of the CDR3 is TGTGCCAGCAGCCTTGACAGTAACACTGAAGCTTTCTTT. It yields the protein CASSLDSNTEAFF.